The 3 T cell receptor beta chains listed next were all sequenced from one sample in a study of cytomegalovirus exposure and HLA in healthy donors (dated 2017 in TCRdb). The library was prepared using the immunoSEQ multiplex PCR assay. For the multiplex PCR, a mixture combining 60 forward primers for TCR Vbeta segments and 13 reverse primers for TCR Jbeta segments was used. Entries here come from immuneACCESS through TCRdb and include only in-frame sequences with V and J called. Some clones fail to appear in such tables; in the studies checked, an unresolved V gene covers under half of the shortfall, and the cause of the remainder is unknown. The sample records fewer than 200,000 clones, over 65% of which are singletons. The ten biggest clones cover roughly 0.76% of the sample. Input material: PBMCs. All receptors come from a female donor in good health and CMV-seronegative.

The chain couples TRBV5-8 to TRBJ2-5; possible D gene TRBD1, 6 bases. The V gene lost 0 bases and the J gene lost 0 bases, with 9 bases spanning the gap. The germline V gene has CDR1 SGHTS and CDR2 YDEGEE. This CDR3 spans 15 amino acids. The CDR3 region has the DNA TGTGCCAGCAGCTTGGGGCGACAGGACCAAGAGACCCAGTACTTC. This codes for CASSLGRQDQETQYF.

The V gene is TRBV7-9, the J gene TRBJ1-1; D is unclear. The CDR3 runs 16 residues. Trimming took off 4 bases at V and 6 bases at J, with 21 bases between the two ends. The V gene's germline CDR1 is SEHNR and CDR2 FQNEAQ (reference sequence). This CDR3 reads CASSSSWMFRGPEAFF. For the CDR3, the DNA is TGTGCCAGCAGCTCCTCATGGATGTTTCGAGGGCCTGAAGCTTTCTTT.

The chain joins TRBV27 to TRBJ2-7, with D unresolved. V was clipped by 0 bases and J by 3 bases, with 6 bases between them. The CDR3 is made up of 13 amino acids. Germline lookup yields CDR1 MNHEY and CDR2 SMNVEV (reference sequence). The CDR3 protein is CASSLSGGYEQYF. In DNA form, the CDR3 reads TGTGCCAGCAGTTTATCTGGCGGCTACGAGCAGTACTTC.